This entry describes one T cell receptor (beta chain). Germline CDR1 reads MNHEY; CDR2 reads SMNVEV (reference sequence). V lost 2 bases and J lost 2; bases outside the gene matches: 6. CDR3 length: 16 residues. This specimen comes from a study of blood T cell repertoires in COVID-19. The overall study: Material from acute and convalescent COVID-19 was sourced from the United States, Italy and Spain. Sample material is recorded as cDNA or gDNA derived from T cells, B-cell-depleted T cells, or PBMCs.

As handled by the study authors: For nucleated cells, counts were estimated from reference gene primer amplification. Produced via immunoSEQ multiplex PCR; TCRdb's table is partial and in-frame only. D and trimming were read from the DNA, whereas the V and J calls and clone size are those reported in that table. The top ten hold roughly 4% of the sample, which has approximately 230,000 clones, approximately 90% seen once. All recovered Cohort 3 donors got two negative PCRs, got clearance, or saw symptom resolution. The source of this sequence is a woman in her thirties who had recovered from COVID-19. The chain has TRBV27 and TRBJ2-1, with 7 positions matching TRBD2. Sequences were obtained from PBMCs or T cells enriched from blood (not recorded which). The CDR3 DNA reads as TGTGCCAGCAGTTTACTACGGGAGGCGCCCTACAATGAGCAGTTCTTC. This encodes CASSLLREAPYNEQFF.